The rows below give T cell receptor beta chains drawn from one sample of a study of memory CD4+ T cells and cytomegalovirus serostatus. Assay: immunoSEQ multiplex PCR; the TCRdb copy retains only in-frame clones and omits some. The top ten hold 2.6% of the sample, which has 80,000 or so clones, under 80% seen once. Specimen: memory CD4+ T cells from blood. These receptors originate from an adult in good health and CMV-seropositive. Both conserved end residues are part of each CDR3. The order of the fields is D gene, V gene, clone size, J gene, CDR3 protein, CDR3 DNA. The D gene is left open where the match is weak. Some rows mark clone size as missing; the rest say once, few, many or name a class of expanded clone.

.	TRBV7-8	few	TRBJ1-1	CASSKRGGSLNTEAFF	TGTGCCAGCAGCAAGCGGGGGGGCTCCCTGAACACTGAAGCTTTCTTT
.	TRBV2	.	TRBJ1-2	CASSSQGANYGYTF	TGTGCCAGCAGTTCACAGGGAGCTAACTATGGCTACACCTTC
.	TRBV19	.	TRBJ2-2	CASTRPWQTGELFF	TGTGCCAGTACCCGCCCGTGGCAAACCGGGGAGCTGTTTTTT
.	TRBV7-9	.	TRBJ1-1	CASSLRLMNTEAFF	TGTGCCAGCAGCTTACGGCTCATGAACACTGAAGCTTTCTTT
.	TRBV15	.	TRBJ2-3	CATSPAGFFKDTQYF	TGTGCCACCAGCCCAGCGGGTTTCTTCAAAGATACGCAGTATTTT
.	TRBV30	.	TRBJ1-5	CAWSQSGQPQHF	TGTGCCTGGAGTCAAAGTGGTCAGCCCCAGCATTTT
.	TRBV19	once	TRBJ1-2	CASSIRGRAHGYTF	TGTGCCAGTAGTATCCGCGGGAGAGCCCATGGCTACACCTTC
.	TRBV30	.	TRBJ1-5	CAWSAPGQPQHF	TGTGCCTGGAGTGCCCCCGGGCAGCCCCAGCATTTT
.	TRBV28	.	TRBJ1-2	CASSNPSGLQGGYTF	TGTGCCAGCAGTAACCCATCCGGGCTCCAGGGGGGCTACACCTTC
.	TRBV10-3	.	TRBJ2-3	CAISGVAWGSTDTQYF	TGTGCCATCAGTGGGGTAGCGTGGGGAAGCACAGATACGCAGTATTTT
.	TRBV9	.	TRBJ2-1	CASSVTSSYNEQFF	TGTGCCAGCAGCGTAACCAGCTCCTACAATGAGCAGTTCTTC
TRBD1	TRBV19	.	TRBJ1-4	CASRTGAEKLFF	TGTGCCAGCCGGACAGGGGCTGAAAAACTGTTTTTT
.	TRBV6-5	.	TRBJ2-2	CASSYGYTGELFF	TGTGCCAGCAGTTATGGCTATACCGGGGAGCTGTTTTTT
.	TRBV30	.	TRBJ1-1	CAWTWVGRVNTEAFF	TGTGCCTGGACATGGGTGGGACGGGTGAACACTGAAGCTTTCTTT
.	TRBV11-2	.	TRBJ2-1	CASSLARDEQFF	TGTGCCAGCAGCTTGGCTCGGGATGAGCAGTTCTTC
.	TRBV10-3	.	TRBJ1-5	CATRALGDQPQHF	TGTGCCACCCGGGCCTTGGGGGATCAGCCCCAGCATTTT
TRBD1	TRBV6-6	.	TRBJ1-2	CASSYRMQGEDGYTF	TGTGCCAGCAGTTACCGAATGCAGGGGGAAGATGGCTACACCTTC
.	TRBV4-2	.	TRBJ2-2	CASSPSTSTNTGELFF	TGTGCCAGCAGCCCTTCGACATCCACTAACACCGGGGAGCTGTTTTTT
TRBD1	TRBV29-1	.	TRBJ1-1	CSVEPGQGTEAFF	TGCAGCGTCGAGCCGGGACAGGGGACTGAAGCTTTCTTT
.	TRBV5-5	.	TRBJ1-5	CASSFSPEPSNQPQHF	TGTGCCAGCAGCTTTAGCCCGGAGCCATCCAATCAGCCCCAGCATTTT
.	TRBV5-1	.	TRBJ1-4	CASSLGRATNEKLFF	TGCGCCAGCAGCCTGGGTCGAGCAACTAATGAAAAACTGTTTTTT
.	TRBV5-1	.	TRBJ2-5	CASSPTTGEQYF	TGCGCCAGCAGCCCCACCACGGGGGAGCAGTACTTC
.	TRBV18	.	TRBJ1-1	CASSPPTMNTEAFF	TGTGCCAGCTCACCACCCACGATGAACACTGAAGCTTTCTTT
.	TRBV5-1	few	TRBJ1-5	CASSLEGSQPQHF	TGCGCCAGCAGCCTGGAGGGTTCTCAGCCCCAGCATTTT
TRBD2	TRBV6-1	.	TRBJ2-5	CASSEGGGVTQYF	TGTGCCAGCAGTGAAGGCGGGGGGGTGACCCAGTACTTC
TRBD1	TRBV2	.	TRBJ1-3	CASSGRGTGTGNTIYF	TGTGCCAGCAGTGGCCGTGGGACAGGGACTGGAAACACCATATATTTT
.	TRBV7-8	.	TRBJ2-2	CASSIEAQNTGELFF	TGTGCCAGCAGTATAGAGGCACAGAACACCGGGGAGCTGTTTTTT
.	TRBV7-2	.	TRBJ2-7	CASSSQGSTSYEQYF	TGTGCCAGCAGCTCCCAGGGTTCGACCTCCTACGAGCAGTACTTC
.	TRBV6-8	.	TRBJ1-3	CASTKGMGRQPSEGNTIYF	TGTGCCAGCACGAAAGGTATGGGACGTCAGCCTTCGGAGGGAAACACCATATATTTT
.	TRBV12-5	.	TRBJ2-3	CASGLDSRGDTQYF	TGTGCTAGTGGTTTGGATTCGAGGGGAGATACGCAGTATTTT
.	TRBV30	.	TRBJ1-1	CAWSPTGFPAFF	TGTGCCTGGAGTCCAACTGGATTCCCGGCTTTCTTT
.	TRBV2	.	TRBJ1-1	CASRVLTETEAFF	TGTGCCAGCAGAGTCTTAACAGAAACTGAAGCTTTCTTT
.	TRBV19	.	TRBJ1-5	CASSIPLDGVNQPQHF	TGTGCCAGTAGTATCCCCCTTGACGGAGTCAATCAGCCCCAGCATTTT
TRBD2	TRBV28	.	TRBJ2-5	CASSSLLAEEETQYF	TGTGCCAGCAGTTCCCTACTAGCGGAGGAAGAGACCCAGTACTTC
.	TRBV6-5	once	TRBJ1-2	CASSSWNNYGYTF	TGTGCCAGCAGTTCGTGGAATAACTATGGCTACACCTTC
.	TRBV11-2	.	TRBJ2-3	CASSLEARDTDTQYF	TGTGCCAGCAGCTTAGAGGCCAGAGACACAGATACGCAGTATTTT